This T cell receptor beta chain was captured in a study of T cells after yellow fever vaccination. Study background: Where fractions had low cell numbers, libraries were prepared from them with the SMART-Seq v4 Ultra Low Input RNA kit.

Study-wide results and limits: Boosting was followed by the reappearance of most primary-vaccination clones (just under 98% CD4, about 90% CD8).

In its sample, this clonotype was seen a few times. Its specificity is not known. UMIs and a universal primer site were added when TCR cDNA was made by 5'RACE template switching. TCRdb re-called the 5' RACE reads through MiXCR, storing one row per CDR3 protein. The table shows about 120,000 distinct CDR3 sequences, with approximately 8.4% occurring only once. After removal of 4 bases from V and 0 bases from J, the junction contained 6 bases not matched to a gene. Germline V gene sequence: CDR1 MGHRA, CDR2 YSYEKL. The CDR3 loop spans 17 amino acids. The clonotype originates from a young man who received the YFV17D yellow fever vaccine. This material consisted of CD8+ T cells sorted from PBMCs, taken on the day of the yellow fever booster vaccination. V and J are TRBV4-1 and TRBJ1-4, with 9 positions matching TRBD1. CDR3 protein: CASSPWDRAATNEKLFF. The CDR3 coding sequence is TGCGCCAGCAGCCCATGGGACAGGGCAGCAACTAATGAAAAACTGTTTTTT.